A selection of T cell receptor beta chains follows, all from one sample in a study of OX40 agonist ivuxolimab in advanced cancers. This table comes from immunoSEQ multiplex PCR, and its TCRdb copy is limited to in-frame clones, with some not included. The table shows some 66,000 clones, with 77% occurring only once. The sequencing here drew on CD4+ or CD8+ T cells sorted from blood, taken in a trial of the OX40 agonist ivuxolimab. These receptors were obtained from an adult with an advanced solid tumor such as melanoma, head and neck, liver or kidney cancer. Both conserved end residues are part of each CDR3. A D gene is named only where the DNA matches it firmly. Size values are once, few and many counts, or a class for expanded clones, and some rows have none.

>TRBJ1-4|once|.|14|TRBV19
TGTGCCAGTAAATCTCCGGGGTCAAATGAAAAACTGTTTTTT
CASKSPGSNEKLFF
>TRBJ1-2|many|.|15|TRBV5-6
TGTGCCAGCAGCCACCGAGGGGCCGGCAGCTATGGCTACACCTTC
CASSHRGAGSYGYTF
>TRBJ2-2|.|.|16|TRBV5-1
TGCGCCAGCAGCGGAGGGACTTTAACGAACACCGGGGAGCTGTTTTTT
CASSGGTLTNTGELFF
>TRBJ2-1|.|TRBD2|16|TRBV7-9
TGTGCCAGCAGCTCGTGGACTAGCGGGAGGGACAATGAGCAGTTCTTC
CASSSWTSGRDNEQFF
>TRBJ2-5|few|TRBD2|17|TRBV4-2
TGTGCCAGCAGCCAAGGGGGAGTAGCGGGGGCTGGAGAGACCCAGTACTTC
CASSQGGVAGAGETQYF
>TRBJ1-3|.|.|13|TRBV18
TGTGCCAGCTCAATACCCGGAGGAAACACCATATATTTT
CASSIPGGNTIYF
>TRBJ2-3|.|.|14|TRBV11-3
TGTGCCAGCAGCTTAGGACCGGGCACAGATACGCAGTATTTT
CASSLGPGTDTQYF
>TRBJ1-3|once|TRBD1|15|TRBV15
TGTGCCACCAGCAGAGACCAGGGGGCTGGAAACACCATATATTTT
CATSRDQGAGNTIYF
>TRBJ2-7|.|TRBD2|15|TRBV6-6
TGTGCCAGCAGCCTCCCCACTAGCGGTGGCTACGAGCAGTACTTC
CASSLPTSGGYEQYF
>TRBJ1-2|.|.|14|TRBV19
TGTGCCAGTAGATTTTTCTCAGGGGCGGAAGGCTACACCTTC
CASRFFSGAEGYTF
>TRBJ2-5|.|TRBD2|15|TRBV7-8
TGTGCCAGCAGCGGGAGGGTACAGCTCCAAGAGACCCAGTACTTC
CASSGRVQLQETQYF
>TRBJ2-3|few|.|15|TRBV6-1
TGTGCCAGCAACCCGATTGGGCAGGGTGGAGATACGCAGTATTTT
CASNPIGQGGDTQYF